Each of the 3 T cell receptor beta chains below was sequenced from the same sample in a study of cytomegalovirus exposure and HLA in healthy donors. This PCR relied on a set of 60 Vbeta primers and 13 Jbeta primers. Assay used: immunoSEQ multiplex PCR; TCRdb lists only in-frame clones, some missing. Of about 160,000 clones listed, around 81% are singletons. The material sequenced was PBMCs. Every receptor here comes from a woman between 40 and 55 years old in good health and CMV-seronegative.

This clone was counted only a few times. The V and J genes are TRBV6-1 and TRBJ1-2, with 7 bases lining up with TRBD1. With 2 bases clipped from V and 2 bases from J, the junction kept 5 bases outside the gene matches. The CDR3 runs to 15 residues. CDR1 is MNHNS and CDR2 is SASEGT in the germline V gene. CDR3: CASSELTGPNYGYTF. CDR3 nucleotide sequence: TGTGCCAGCAGTGAACTGACAGGGCCAAACTATGGCTACACCTTC.

V is TRBV6-5 and J is TRBJ2-1, with D possibly being TRBD2 (6 bases). The germline CDR1 and CDR2 sequences are MNHEY and SVGAGI. The CDR3 covers 14 residues. Trimming removed 2 bases at V and 3 bases at J, with 8 bases between. This chain's CDR3 is CASSYGTLYNEQFF. The CDR3 nucleotides are TGTGCCAGCAGTTACGGGACTCTCTACAATGAGCAGTTCTTC.

The chain couples TRBV18 to TRBJ1-1; D gene unclear. In germline, CDR1 is KGHSH, CDR2 LQKENI. Trimming shortened V by 2 bases and J by 0 bases, and 13 bases separated the two germline ends. This CDR3 has 16 residues. The CDR3 sequence is CASSPTATTMNTEAFF. The CDR3 DNA reads as TGTGCCAGCTCACCAACAGCAACAACCATGAACACTGAAGCTTTCTTT.